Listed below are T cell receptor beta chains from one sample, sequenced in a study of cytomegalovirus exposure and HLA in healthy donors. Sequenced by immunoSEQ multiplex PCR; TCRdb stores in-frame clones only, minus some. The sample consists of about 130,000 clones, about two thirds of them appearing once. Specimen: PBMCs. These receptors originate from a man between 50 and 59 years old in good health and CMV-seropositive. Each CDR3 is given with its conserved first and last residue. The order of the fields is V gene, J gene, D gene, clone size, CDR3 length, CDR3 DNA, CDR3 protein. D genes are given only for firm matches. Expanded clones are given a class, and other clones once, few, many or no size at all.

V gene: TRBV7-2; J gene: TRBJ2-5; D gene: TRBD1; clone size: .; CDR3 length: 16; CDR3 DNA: TGTGCCAGCAGCAGCGGGACAGGGTGGTGGCAAGAGACCCAGTACTTC; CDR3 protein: CASSSGTGWWQETQYF
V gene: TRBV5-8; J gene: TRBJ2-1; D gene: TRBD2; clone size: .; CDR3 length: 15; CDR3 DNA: TGTGCCAGCAGCTTGAGGCTAGCGGGGTACAATGAGCAGTTCTTC; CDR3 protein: CASSLRLAGYNEQFF
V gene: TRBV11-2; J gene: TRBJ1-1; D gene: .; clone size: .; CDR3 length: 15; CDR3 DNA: TGTGCCAGCAGCTTAAGATGGCAGGCGGGCACTGAAGCTTTCTTT; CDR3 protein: CASSLRWQAGTEAFF
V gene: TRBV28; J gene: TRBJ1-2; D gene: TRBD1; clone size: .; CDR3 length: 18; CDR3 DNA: TGTGCCAGCAGTGGGCCACAGGGGGCCCTCACCTTAAACTATGGCTACACCTTC; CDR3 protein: CASSGPQGALTLNYGYTF
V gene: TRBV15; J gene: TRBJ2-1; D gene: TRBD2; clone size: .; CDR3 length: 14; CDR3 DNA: TGTGCCACCAGATCCGGGGGGGCGAGCAATGAGCAGTTCTTC; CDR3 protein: CATRSGGASNEQFF
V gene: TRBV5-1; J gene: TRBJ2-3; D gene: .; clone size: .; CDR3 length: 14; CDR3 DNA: TGCGCCAGCAGCTCCTCCGGGACATCAGATACGCAGTATTTT; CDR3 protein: CASSSSGTSDTQYF
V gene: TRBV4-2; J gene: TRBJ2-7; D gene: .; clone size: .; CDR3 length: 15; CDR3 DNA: TGTGCCAGCAGCCAGGGGGGTGGGGGTTCCTACGAGCAGTACTTC; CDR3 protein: CASSQGGGGSYEQYF
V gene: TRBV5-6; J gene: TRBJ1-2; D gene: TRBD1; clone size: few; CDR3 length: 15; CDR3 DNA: TGTGCCAGCAGCTTCTGGACAGGGGGCTACTATGGCTACACCTTC; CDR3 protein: CASSFWTGGYYGYTF
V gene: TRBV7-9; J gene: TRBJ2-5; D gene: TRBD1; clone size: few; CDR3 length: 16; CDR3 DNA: TGTGCCAGCAGGGGACAGGGGGCGAGTATTGGAGAGACCCAGTACTTC; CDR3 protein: CASRGQGASIGETQYF
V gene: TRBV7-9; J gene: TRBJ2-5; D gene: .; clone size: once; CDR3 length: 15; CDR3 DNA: TGTGCCAGCAGCTCACTCCCCGGGATGAGGGAGACCCAGTACTTC; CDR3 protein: CASSSLPGMRETQYF
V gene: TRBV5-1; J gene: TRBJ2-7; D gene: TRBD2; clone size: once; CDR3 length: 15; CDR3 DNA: TGCGCCAGCAGCTTGGCCTCACTAGCGTGGAACGAGCAGTACTTC; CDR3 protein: CASSLASLAWNEQYF
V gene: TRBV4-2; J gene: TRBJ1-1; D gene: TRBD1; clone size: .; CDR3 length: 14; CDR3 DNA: TGTGCCAGCAGCCAGGACAGGAGGAACACTGAAGCTTTCTTT; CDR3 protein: CASSQDRRNTEAFF
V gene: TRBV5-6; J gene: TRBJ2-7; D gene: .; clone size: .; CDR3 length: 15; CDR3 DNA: TGTGTCAGCAGCTTTATGGGCAGGGCCGCTTACGAGCAGTACTTC; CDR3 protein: CVSSFMGRAAYEQYF
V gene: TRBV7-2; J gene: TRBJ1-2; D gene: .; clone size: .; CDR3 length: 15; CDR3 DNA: TGTGCCAGCAGCTTAGGGCAGGGTGCAAACTATGGCTACACCTTC; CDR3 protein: CASSLGQGANYGYTF
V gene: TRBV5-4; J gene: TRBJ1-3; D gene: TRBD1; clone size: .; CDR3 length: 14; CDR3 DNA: TGTGCCAGCAGCCCAGGGGGCTCTGGAAACACCATATATTTT; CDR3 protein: CASSPGGSGNTIYF
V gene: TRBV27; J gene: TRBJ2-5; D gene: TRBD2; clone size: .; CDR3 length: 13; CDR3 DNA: TGTGCCAGCAGTTTAAGGGAGGGGGAGACCCAGTACTTC; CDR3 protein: CASSLREGETQYF
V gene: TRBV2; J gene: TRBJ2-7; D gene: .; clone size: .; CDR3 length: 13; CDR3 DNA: TGTGCCAGCAGTGAAGTTGGCCTCTACGAGCAGTACTTC; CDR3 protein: CASSEVGLYEQYF
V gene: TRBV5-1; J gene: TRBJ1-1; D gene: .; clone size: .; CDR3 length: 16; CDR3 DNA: TGCGCCAGCAGCTCCCGGGCGGGGGGCAAGAACACTGAAGCTTTCTTT; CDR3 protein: CASSSRAGGKNTEAFF